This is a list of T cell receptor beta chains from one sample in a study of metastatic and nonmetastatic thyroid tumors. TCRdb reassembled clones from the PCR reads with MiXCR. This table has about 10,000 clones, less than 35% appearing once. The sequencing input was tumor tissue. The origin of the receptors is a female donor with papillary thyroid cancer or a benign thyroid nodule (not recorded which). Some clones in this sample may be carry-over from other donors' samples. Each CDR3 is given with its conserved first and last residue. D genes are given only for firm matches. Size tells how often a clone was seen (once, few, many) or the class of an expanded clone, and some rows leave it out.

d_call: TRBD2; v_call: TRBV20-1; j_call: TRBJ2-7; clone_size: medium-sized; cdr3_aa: CSARDLGGSGYEQYF; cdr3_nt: TGCAGTGCTAGAGATCTGGGCGGGAGTGGGTACGAGCAGTACTTC
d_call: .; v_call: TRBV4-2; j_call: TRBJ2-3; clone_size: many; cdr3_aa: CASSQIGWSTDTQYF; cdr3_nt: TGTGCCAGCAGCCAAATAGGGTGGAGCACAGATACGCAGTATTTT
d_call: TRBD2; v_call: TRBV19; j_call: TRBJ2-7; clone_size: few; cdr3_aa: CASSIGDYYEQYF; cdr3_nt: TGTGCCAGTAGTATCGGGGACTACTACGAGCAGTACTTC
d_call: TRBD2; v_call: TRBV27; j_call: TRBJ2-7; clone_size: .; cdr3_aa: CAGRTRGGLSYEQYF; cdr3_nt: TGTGCCGGCAGAACACGCGGGGGACTCTCCTACGAGCAGTACTTC
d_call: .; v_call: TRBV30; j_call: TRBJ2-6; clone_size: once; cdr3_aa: CAWSPGAGANVLTF; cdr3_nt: TGTGCCTGGAGTCCGGGGGCAGGGGCCAACGTCCTGACTTTC
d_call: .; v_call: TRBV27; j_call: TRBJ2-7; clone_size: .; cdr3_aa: CASGLPRAYEQYF; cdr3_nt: TGTGCCAGCGGTCTCCCCAGGGCCTACGAGCAGTACTTC
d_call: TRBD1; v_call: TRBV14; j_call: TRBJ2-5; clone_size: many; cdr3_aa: CASSQRQGSETQYF; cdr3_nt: TGTGCCAGCAGCCAACGACAGGGCTCGGAGACCCAGTACTTC
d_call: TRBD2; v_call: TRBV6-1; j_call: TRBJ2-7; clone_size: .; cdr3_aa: CASSGVGGRDLSEQYF; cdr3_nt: TGTGCCAGCAGTGGAGTGGGCGGGAGAGACCTCTCCGAGCAGTACTTC
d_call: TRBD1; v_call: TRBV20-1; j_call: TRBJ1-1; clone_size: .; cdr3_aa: CSARLGQGNTEAFF; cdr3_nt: TGCAGTGCTAGATTGGGACAGGGGAACACTGAAGCTTTCTTT
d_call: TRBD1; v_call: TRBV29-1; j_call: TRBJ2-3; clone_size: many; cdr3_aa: CSVDRGTDTQYF; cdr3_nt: TGCAGCGTGGACAGGGGCACAGATACGCAGTATTTT
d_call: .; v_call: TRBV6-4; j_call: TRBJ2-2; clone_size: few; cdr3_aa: CASSGSGGDTGELFF; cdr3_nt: TGTGCCAGCAGCGGTAGCGGAGGCGACACCGGGGAGCTGTTTTTT
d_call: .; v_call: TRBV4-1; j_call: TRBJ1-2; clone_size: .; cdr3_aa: CASSQELAGNYGYTF; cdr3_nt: TGCGCCAGCAGCCAAGAGTTGGCGGGGAACTATGGCTACACCTTC
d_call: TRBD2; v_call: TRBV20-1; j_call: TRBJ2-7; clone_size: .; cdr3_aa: CSARGGTNKFYEQYF; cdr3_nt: TGCAGTGCTAGAGGAGGGACTAATAAGTTCTACGAGCAGTACTTC
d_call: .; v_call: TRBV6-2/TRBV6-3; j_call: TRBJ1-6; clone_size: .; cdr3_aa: CASTPGISPLHF; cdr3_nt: TGTGCCAGCACCCCCGGCATTTCACCCCTCCACTTT
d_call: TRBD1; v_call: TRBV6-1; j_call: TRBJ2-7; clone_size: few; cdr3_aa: CASRERWGQTGEQYF; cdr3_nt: TGTGCCAGCAGAGAAAGGTGGGGACAGACTGGCGAGCAGTACTTC